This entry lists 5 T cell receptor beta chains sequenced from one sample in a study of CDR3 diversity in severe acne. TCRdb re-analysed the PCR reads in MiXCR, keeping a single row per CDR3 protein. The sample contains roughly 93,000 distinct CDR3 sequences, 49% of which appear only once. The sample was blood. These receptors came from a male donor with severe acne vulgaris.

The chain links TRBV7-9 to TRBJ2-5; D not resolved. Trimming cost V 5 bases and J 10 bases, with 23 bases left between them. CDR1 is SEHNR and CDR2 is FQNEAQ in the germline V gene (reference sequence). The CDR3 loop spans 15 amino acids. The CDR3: CASSPGFLASAHQYF. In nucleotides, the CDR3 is TGTGCCAGCAGCCCCGGGTTCTTGGCCTCCGCGCACCAGTACTTC.

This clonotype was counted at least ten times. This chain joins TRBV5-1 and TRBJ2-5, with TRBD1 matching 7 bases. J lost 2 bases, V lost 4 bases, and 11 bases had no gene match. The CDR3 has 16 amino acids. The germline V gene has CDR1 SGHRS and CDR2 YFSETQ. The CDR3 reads CASSRTGDPSQETQYF. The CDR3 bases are TGCGCCAGCAGCCGTACAGGGGACCCATCTCAAGAGACCCAGTACTTC.

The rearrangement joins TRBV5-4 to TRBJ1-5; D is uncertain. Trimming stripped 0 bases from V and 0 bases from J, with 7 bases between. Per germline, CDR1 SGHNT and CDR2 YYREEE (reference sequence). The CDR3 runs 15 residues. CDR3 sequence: CASSLEGYSNQPQHF. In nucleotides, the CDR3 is TGTGCCAGCAGCTTGGAAGGGTATAGCAATCAGCCCCAGCATTTT. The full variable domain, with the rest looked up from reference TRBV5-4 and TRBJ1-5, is ETGVTQSPTHLIKTRGQQVTLRCSSQSGHNTVSWYQQALGQGPQFIFQYYREEENGRGNFPPRFSGLQFPNYSSELNVNALELDDSALYLCASSLEGYSNQPQHFGDGTRLSIL.

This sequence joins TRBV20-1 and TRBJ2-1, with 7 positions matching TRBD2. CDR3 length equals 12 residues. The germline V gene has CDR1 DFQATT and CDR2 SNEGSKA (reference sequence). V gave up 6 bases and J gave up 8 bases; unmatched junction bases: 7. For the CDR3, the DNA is TGCAGTGCATCCGGGACTACATATGAGCAGTTCTTC. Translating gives CSASGTTYEQFF.

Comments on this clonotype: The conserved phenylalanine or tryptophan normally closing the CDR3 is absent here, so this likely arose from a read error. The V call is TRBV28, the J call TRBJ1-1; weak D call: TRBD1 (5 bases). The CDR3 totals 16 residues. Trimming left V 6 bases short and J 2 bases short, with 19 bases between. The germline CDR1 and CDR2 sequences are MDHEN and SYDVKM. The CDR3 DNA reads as TGTGCCAGCAGACCAATCGTCCTTCGGGACAACACTGAAGCTTTCCTT. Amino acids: CASRPIVLRDNTEAFL.